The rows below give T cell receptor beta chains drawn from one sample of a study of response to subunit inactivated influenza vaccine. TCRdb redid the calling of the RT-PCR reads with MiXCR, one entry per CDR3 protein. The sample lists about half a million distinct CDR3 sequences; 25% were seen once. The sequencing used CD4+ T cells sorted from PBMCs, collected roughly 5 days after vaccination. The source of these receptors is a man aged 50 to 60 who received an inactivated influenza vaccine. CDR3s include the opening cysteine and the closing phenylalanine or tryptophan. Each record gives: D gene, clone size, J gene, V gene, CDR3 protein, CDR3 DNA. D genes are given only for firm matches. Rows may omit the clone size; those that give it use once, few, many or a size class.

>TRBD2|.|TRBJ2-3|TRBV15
CATKREDTDTQYF
TGTGCCACCAAGCGGGAGGACACAGATACGCAGTATTTT
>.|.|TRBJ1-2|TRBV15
CATSVPGAGYTF
TGTGCCACCAGCGTCCCGGGCGCTGGCTACACCTTC
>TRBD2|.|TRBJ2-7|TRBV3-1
CASSQGAGRSYEQYF
TGTGCCAGCAGCCAGGGAGCGGGACGCTCCTACGAGCAGTACTTC
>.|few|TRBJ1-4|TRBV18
CASSPNVGEEKLFF
TGTGCCAGCTCACCGAATGTCGGTGAAGAAAAACTGTTTTTT
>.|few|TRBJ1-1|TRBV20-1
CSAREIYREGRAFF
TGCAGTGCTAGAGAAATTTACAGGGAGGGTAGAGCTTTCTTT
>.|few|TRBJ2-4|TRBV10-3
CAISDGGPRDIQYF
TGTGCCATCAGTGATGGGGGGCCAAGGGACATTCAGTACTTC
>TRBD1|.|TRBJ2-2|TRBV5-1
CASSSPTGGSTGELFF
TGCGCCAGCAGCTCGCCAACAGGGGGAAGCACCGGGGAGCTGTTTTTT
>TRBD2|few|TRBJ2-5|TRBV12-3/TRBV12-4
CASRSSGTQETQYF
TGTGCCAGCAGAAGTAGCGGGACTCAAGAGACCCAGTACTTC
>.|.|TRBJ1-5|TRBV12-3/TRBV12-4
CASRGGDQPQHF
TGTGCCAGCAGAGGGGGGGATCAGCCCCAGCATTTT
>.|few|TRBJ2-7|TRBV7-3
CASSLLPTYEQYF
TGTGCCAGCAGCTTACTTCCAACCTACGAGCAGTACTTC
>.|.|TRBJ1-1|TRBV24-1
CATSSEWAEAFF
TGTGCCACCAGCTCTGAGTGGGCTGAAGCTTTCTTT
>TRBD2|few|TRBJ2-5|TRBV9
CASSVVPAGNKETQYF
TGTGCCAGCAGCGTAGTACCAGCGGGGAACAAAGAGACCCAGTACTTC
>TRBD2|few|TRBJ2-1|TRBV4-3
CASSHGTSGKISYNEQFF
TGCGCCAGCAGCCATGGGACTAGCGGGAAAATCTCCTACAATGAGCAGTTCTTC
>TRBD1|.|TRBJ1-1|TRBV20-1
CSASRGQVNTEAFF
TGCAGTGCTAGCCGGGGACAGGTTAACACTGAAGCTTTCTTT
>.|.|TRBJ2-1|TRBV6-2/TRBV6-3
CASLRGPADNEQFF
TGTGCCAGTTTACGGGGCCCGGCCGACAATGAGCAGTTCTTC
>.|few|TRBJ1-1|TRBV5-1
CASSPLPNTEAFF
TGCGCCAGCAGCCCACTACCGAACACTGAAGCTTTCTTT
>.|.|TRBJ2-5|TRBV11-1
CASTLFRERETQYF
TGTGCCAGCACCCTCTTTCGGGAGAGAGAGACCCAGTACTTC
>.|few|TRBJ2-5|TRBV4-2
CASSQDLVSQETQYF
TGTGCCAGCAGCCAAGATTTAGTGTCTCAAGAGACCCAGTACTTC
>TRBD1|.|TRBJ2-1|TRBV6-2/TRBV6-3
CASIRQGAGTIGEQFF
TGTGCCAGCATACGACAGGGGGCAGGGACAATCGGTGAGCAGTTCTTC
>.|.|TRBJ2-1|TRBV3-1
CASSQDKYSEFF
TGTGCCAGCAGCCAAGATAAATACTCCGAGTTCTTC
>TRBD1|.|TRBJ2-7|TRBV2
CASTLSGQLYEQYF
TGTGCCAGCACTCTCTCGGGACAGCTATACGAGCAGTACTTC
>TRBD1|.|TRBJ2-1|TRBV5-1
CASSLIGGEKNEQFF
TGCGCCAGCAGCTTGATAGGGGGCGAAAAAAATGAGCAGTTCTTC
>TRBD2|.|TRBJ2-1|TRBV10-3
CAISEGVAGDNEQFF
TGTGCCATCAGCGAGGGGGTAGCGGGAGACAATGAGCAGTTCTTC
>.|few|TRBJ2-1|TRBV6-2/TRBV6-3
CASSYPLAWEQFF
TGTGCCAGCAGTTACCCCCTAGCATGGGAGCAGTTCTTC
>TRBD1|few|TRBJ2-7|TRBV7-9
CASSPKPGQGAYEQYF
TGTGCCAGCAGCCCTAAGCCAGGACAGGGTGCCTACGAGCAGTACTTC
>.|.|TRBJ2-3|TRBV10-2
CASSTWQGPGDTQYF
TGCGCCAGCAGTACGTGGCAGGGGCCCGGGGATACGCAGTATTTT
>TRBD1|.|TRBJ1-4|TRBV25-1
CASCRTGVGEKLFF
TGTGCCAGCTGCCGCACAGGGGTGGGCGAAAAACTGTTTTTT
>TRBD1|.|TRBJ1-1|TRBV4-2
CASSQAGGSTEAFF
TGTGCCAGCAGCCAAGCAGGGGGAAGCACTGAAGCTTTCTTT
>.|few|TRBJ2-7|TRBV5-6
CASSLVSGYEQYF
TGTGCCAGCAGCTTGGTATCCGGGTACGAGCAGTACTTC
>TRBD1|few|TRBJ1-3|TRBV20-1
CSAERWDSGNTIYF
TGCAGTGCTGAGAGGTGGGACAGTGGAAACACCATATATTTT
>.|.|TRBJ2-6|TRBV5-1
CASSRRGSGANVLTF
TGCGCCAGCAGCCGCAGGGGCTCTGGGGCCAACGTCCTGACTTTC
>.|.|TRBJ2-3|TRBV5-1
CASSLVASATDTQYF
TGCGCCAGCAGCTTGGTGGCTAGCGCTACAGATACGCAGTATTTT
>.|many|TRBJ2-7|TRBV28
CASTSGVNYEQYF
TGTGCCAGCACTTCAGGGGTGAACTACGAGCAGTACTTC
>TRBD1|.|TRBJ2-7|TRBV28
CASSSTGGTGYEQYF
TGTGCCAGCAGTTCGACAGGGGGTACCGGCTACGAGCAGTACTTC
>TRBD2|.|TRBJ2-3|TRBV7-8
CASSLAGGNGDTQYF
TGTGCCAGCAGCCTAGCGGGAGGTAATGGAGATACGCAGTATTTT
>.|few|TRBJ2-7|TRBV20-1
CSARGASEQYF
TGCAGTGCCCGTGGGGCGAGCGAGCAGTACTTC
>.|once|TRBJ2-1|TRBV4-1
CASSQGRGRSYNEQFF
TGCGCCAGCAGCCAAGGTCGTGGCAGGTCCTACAATGAGCAGTTCTTC
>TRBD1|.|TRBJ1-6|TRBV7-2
CASSLDRGPLHF
TGTGCCAGCAGCCTCGACAGGGGTCCCCTCCACTTT
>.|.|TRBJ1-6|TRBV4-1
CASSQDAGTNSPLHF
TGCGCCAGCAGCCAAGATGCCGGGACCAATTCACCCCTCCACTTT
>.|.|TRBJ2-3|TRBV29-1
CSVLGGGNEYTDTQYF
TGCAGCGTTCTGGGAGGGGGAAACGAGTACACAGATACGCAGTATTTT
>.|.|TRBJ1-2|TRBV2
CASSEGTVYGYTF
TGTGCCAGCAGTGAGGGTACAGTCTATGGCTACACCTTC
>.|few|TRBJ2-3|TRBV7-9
CASSLPHTDTQYF
TGTGCCAGCAGCTTACCCCACACAGATACGCAGTATTTT
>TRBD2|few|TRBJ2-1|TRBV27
CASTPLSGGSYNEQFF
TGTGCCAGCACCCCCTTAAGCGGGGGGTCCTACAATGAGCAGTTCTTC
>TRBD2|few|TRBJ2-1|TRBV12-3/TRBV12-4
CASSLVVRSVSGGSSYNEQFF
TGTGCCAGCAGTTTAGTTGTTCGGTCTGTTAGCGGGGGTAGCTCCTACAATGAGCAGTTCTTC
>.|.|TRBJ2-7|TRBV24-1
CATSDFGRERYF
TGTGCCACCAGTGATTTTGGTAGGGAACGGTACTTC
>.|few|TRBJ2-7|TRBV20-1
CSAQRRDRSYEQYF
TGCAGTGCTCAGCGTCGGGACCGTTCCTACGAGCAGTACTTC
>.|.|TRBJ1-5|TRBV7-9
CASSRGGMNQPQHF
TGTGCCAGCTCGAGAGGGGGGATGAATCAGCCCCAGCATTTT
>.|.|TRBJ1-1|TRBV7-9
CASSPTRGRTEAFF
TGTGCCAGCAGCCCCACACGGGGAAGAACTGAAGCTTTCTTT
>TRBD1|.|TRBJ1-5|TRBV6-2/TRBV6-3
CASSRGQVRDQPQHF
TGTGCCAGCAGCCGGGGACAGGTCAGAGATCAGCCCCAGCATTTT
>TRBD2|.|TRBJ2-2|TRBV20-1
CSVLSSGLTNTGELFF
TGCAGTGTGCTCTCTAGCGGTTTAACGAACACCGGGGAGCTGTTTTTT
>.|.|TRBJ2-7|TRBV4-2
CASSQDPGLGQYF
TGTGCCAGCAGCCAAGATCCAGGGTTGGGGCAGTACTTC
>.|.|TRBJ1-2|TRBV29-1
CSVTGWAHGYTF
TGCAGCGTGACCGGGTGGGCACATGGCTACACCTTC
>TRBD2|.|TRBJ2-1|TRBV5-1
CASSTTMRGNNEQFF
TGCGCCAGCAGCACCACCATGCGGGGGAACAATGAGCAGTTCTTC
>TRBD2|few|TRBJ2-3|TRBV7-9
CASSFLAGFPSDTQYF
TGTGCCAGCAGCTTCCTAGCGGGATTTCCTTCCGATACGCAGTATTTT
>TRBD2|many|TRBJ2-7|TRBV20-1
CSAGTSGSYEQYF
TGCAGTGCCGGGACTAGCGGGAGCTACGAGCAGTACTTC
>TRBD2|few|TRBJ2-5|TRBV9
CASSEGLAFRGETQYF
TGTGCCAGCAGCGAAGGACTAGCGTTTCGGGGAGAGACCCAGTACTTC
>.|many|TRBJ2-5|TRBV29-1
CSSVRGSQETQYF
TGCAGCTCCGTCAGGGGATCGCAAGAGACCCAGTACTTC
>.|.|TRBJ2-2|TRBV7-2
CASSLTRNTGELFF
TGTGCCAGCAGCTTAACCCGAAACACCGGGGAGCTGTTTTTT
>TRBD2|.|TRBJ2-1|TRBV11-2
CASSLRSGRFSEYNEQFF
TGTGCCAGCAGCTTACGATCCGGGAGGTTCTCGGAGTACAATGAGCAGTTCTTC